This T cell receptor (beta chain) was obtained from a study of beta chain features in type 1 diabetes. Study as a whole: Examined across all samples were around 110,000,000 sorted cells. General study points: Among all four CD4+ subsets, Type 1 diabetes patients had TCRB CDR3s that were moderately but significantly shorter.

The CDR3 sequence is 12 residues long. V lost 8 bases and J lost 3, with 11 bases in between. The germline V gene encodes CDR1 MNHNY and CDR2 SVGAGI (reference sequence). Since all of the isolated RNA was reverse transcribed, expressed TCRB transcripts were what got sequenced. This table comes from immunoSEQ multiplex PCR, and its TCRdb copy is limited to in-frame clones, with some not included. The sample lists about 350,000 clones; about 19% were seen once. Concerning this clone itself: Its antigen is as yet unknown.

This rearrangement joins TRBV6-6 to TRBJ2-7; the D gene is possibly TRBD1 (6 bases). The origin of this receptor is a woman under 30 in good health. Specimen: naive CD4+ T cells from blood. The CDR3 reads CASREQGYEQYF. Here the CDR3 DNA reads TGTGCCAGCCGGGAACAGGGCTACGAGCAGTACTTC.